The 5 T cell receptor beta chains reported below all come from one sample, sequenced in a study of blood T cell repertoires in COVID-19. Libraries were prepared by immunoSEQ multiplex PCR; TCRdb keeps only in-frame clonotypes and omits some of them. Here the sample spans 220,000 or so clones, roughly 80% being singletons. Sequences were obtained from peripheral blood. The receptor set was obtained from a woman aged 60-75 years who had recovered from COVID-19.

The J gene is TRBJ1-2, the V gene TRBV6-6; the match to TRBD1 covers 7 bases. The CDR3 is made up of 13 amino acids. The V gene end was trimmed by 5 bases and the J gene end by 6 bases; junction bases not matched to a gene: 6. CDR1 is MNHNY, CDR2 SVGAGI, per germline (reference sequence). CDR3 loop: CASSHGTADGYTF. The CDR3 region has the DNA TGTGCCAGCAGTCACGGGACAGCTGATGGCTACACCTTC.

This chain joins TRBV7-3 and TRBJ2-7, with 7 nucleotides matching TRBD1. CDR1 is SGHTA and CDR2 is FQGTGA in the germline V gene. The CDR3 is 13 residues long. V was clipped by 3 bases and J by 6 bases; unmatched bases: 5. The CDR3, as DNA: TGTGCCAGCAGCTTGAGACAGGGCCTCGAGCAGTACTTC. It encodes CASSLRQGLEQYF.

This chain uses TRBV11-2 with TRBJ2-7; D unclear. Trimming took 0 bases from V and 2 from J, leaving 5 bases between them. The CDR3 contains 13 residues. Germline V gene sequence: CDR1 SGHAT, CDR2 FQNNGV. The CDR3 DNA sequence: TGTGCCAGCAGCTTAGATAATGCCTACGAGCAGTACTTC. It is translated as CASSLDNAYEQYF.

The chain uses TRBV11-3 and TRBJ1-2; a possible D gene is TRBD1 (5 bases). This CDR3 contains 14 residues. The V gene's germline CDR1 is SGHNT and CDR2 YENEEA. Trimming shortened V by 0 bases and J by 3 bases, and 8 bases separated the two germline ends. CDR3 sequence: CASSLEGRDYGYTF. CDR3 nucleotide sequence: TGTGCCAGCAGCTTAGAGGGCAGGGACTATGGCTACACCTTC.

This rearrangement joins TRBV30 to TRBJ2-1; D uncertain. Trimming stripped 1 base from V and 3 bases from J, with 7 bases between. Germline V gene data show CDR1 as GTSNPN and CDR2 as SVGIG (reference sequence). This CDR3 spans 13 amino acids. This chain's CDR3 is CAWSAPNYNEQFF. The CDR3 nucleotides are TGTGCCTGGAGTGCACCTAACTACAATGAGCAGTTCTTC.